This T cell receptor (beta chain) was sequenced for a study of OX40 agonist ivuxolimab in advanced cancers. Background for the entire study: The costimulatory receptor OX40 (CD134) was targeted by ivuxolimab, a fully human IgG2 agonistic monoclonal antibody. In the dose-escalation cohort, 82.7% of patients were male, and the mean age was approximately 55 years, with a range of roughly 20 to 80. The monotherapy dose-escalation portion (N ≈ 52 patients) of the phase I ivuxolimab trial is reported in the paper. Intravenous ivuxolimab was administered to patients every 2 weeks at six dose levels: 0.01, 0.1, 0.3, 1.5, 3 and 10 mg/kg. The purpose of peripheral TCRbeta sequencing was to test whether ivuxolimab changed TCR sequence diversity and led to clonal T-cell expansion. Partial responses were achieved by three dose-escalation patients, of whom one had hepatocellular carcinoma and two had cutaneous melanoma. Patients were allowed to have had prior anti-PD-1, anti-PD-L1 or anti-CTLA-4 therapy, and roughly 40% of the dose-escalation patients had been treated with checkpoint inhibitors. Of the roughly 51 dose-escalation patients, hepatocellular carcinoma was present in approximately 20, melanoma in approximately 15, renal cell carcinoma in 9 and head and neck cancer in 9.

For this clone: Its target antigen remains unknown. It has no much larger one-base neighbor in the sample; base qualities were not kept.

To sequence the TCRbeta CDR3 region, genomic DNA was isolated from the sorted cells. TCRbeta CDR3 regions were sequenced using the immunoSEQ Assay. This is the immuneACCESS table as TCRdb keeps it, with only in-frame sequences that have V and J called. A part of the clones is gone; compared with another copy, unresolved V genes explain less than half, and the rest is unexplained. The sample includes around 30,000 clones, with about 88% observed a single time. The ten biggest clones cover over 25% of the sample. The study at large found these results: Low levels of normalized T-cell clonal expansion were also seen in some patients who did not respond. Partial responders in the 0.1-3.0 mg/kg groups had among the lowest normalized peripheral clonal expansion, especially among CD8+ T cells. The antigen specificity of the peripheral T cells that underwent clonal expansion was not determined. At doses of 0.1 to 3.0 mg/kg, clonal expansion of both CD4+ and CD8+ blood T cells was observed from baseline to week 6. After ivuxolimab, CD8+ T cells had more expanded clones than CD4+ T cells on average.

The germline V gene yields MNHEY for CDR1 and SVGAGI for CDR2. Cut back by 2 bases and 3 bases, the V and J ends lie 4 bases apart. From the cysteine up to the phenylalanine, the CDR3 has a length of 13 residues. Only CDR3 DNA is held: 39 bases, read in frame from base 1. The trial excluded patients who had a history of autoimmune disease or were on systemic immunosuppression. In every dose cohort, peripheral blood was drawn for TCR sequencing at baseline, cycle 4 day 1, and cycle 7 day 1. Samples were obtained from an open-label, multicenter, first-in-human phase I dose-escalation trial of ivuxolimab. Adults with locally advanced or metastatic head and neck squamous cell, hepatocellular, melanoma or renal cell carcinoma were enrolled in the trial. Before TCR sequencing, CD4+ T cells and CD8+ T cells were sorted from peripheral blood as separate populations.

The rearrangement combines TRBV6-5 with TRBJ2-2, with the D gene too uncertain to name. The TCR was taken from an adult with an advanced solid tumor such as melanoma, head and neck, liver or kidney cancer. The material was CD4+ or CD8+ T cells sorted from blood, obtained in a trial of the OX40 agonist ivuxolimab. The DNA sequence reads TGTGCCAGCAGTTACGGATACACCGGGGAGCTGTTTTTT. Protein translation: CASSYGYTGELFF.